What follows are 5 T cell receptor beta chains derived from one specimen sequenced in a study of T cell changes during pregnancy in multiple sclerosis. The table came from immunoSEQ multiplex PCR; TCRdb's copy has only in-frame clones and leaves some out. The data contain around 13,000 clones, 90% of them singletons. The specimen was CD8+ T cells from peripheral blood mononuclear cells, collected after pregnancy. The receptor set was obtained from a female donor in good health, enrolled as a control in a pregnancy study.

V and J are TRBV27 and TRBJ1-6; 8 bases line up with TRBD1. This CDR3 comprises 14 residues. V lost 6 bases, J lost 9 bases, and 7 bases stayed unmatched. Germline V lookup: CDR1 MNHEY, CDR2 SMNVEV (reference sequence). The CDR3 DNA sequence: TGTGCCAGCAGCTCCGGGACAGGCACTTCACCCCTCCACTTT. It specifies CASSSGTGTSPLHF.

This chain joins TRBV6-5 and TRBJ2-3; 12 bases agree with TRBD1. CDR1 is MNHEY, CDR2 SVGAGI, per germline. The CDR3 runs 15 residues. V was clipped by 6 bases and J by 2 bases; unmatched bases: 3. CDR3 DNA: TGTGCCAGCAGCGGGACAGGGGGCCCCACAGATACGCAGTATTTT. Its translation: CASSGTGGPTDTQYF.

This rearrangement joins TRBV7-9 to TRBJ1-6; 8 bases map to TRBD1. V gave up 5 bases and J gave up 9 bases; unmatched junction bases: 12. CDR3 length equals 16 residues. Germline values: CDR1 SEHNR, CDR2 FQNEAQ (reference sequence). The CDR3 region has the DNA TGTGCCAGCAGCGACTCAAGGACAGGGTGGAGTTCACCCCTCCACTTT. Translation: CASSDSRTGWSSPLHF.

This clone was detected once. The chain links TRBV27 to TRBJ2-1, with 7 bases matching TRBD2. Germline CDR1 MNHEY, CDR2 SMNVEV (reference sequence). J gave up 9 bases and V 5 bases, and 10 bases lay outside the gene matches. The CDR3 length is 14 residues. The CDR3 nucleotides read TGTGCCAGCAGTCTAGGGAGGGCCTTGAGTGAGCAGTTCTTC. This sequence encodes CASSLGRALSEQFF.

The chain joins TRBV4-3 to TRBJ2-1; a weak D match, TRBD2 (6 bases). Germline V gives CDR1 LGHNA, CDR2 YSLEER. The CDR3 covers 14 residues. Trimming took 6 bases from V and 2 from J, leaving 11 bases between them. Here the CDR3 DNA reads TGCGCCAGCAGTGGAGGGCCCGCCTACAATGAGCAGTTCTTC. Translating it yields CASSGGPAYNEQFF.